A selection of T cell receptor beta chains follows, all from one sample in a study of blood T cell repertoires in COVID-19. Some clones are missing from TCRdb's copy, which holds only in-frame ones; the method was immunoSEQ multiplex PCR. The top ten hold over 12% of the sample, which has 150,000 to 200,000 clones, 80% to 90% seen once. Specimen: PBMCs or T cells enriched from blood (not recorded which). The receptors stem from a man aged 45-65 years who had recovered from COVID-19. Each CDR3 is given with its conserved first and last residue. The D gene is left open where the match is weak. Not every row has a clone size; where given, it reads once, few, many or a size class.

>13|once|TRBV5-5|NA|TRBJ1-2
CASRAGMNYGYTF
TGTGCCAGCAGGGCCGGGATGAACTATGGCTACACCTTC
>12|NA|TRBV15|NA|TRBJ1-3
CATTISGNTIYF
TGTGCCACCACAATCTCTGGAAACACCATATATTTT
>16|NA|TRBV5-1|NA|TRBJ1-4
CASSLRGGISNEKLFF
TGCGCCAGCAGCCTACGAGGAGGAATTTCTAATGAAAAACTGTTTTTT
>19|few|TRBV21-1|NA|TRBJ1-6
CASSNRLGQGSSYNSPLHF
TGTGCCAGCAGCAACCGTCTAGGACAGGGAAGTTCGTATAATTCACCCCTCCACTTT
>13|NA|TRBV11-2|NA|TRBJ1-1
CASSLALNTEAFF
TGTGCCAGCAGCTTAGCTTTGAACACTGAAGCTTTCTTT
>15|once|TRBV3-1/TRBV3-2|TRBD1|TRBJ1-2
CASSQVRQGNYGYTF
TGTGCCAGCAGCCAAGTGCGACAGGGTAACTATGGCTACACCTTC
>14|NA|TRBV19|TRBD1|TRBJ1-2
CASSIGDRGEGYTF
TGTGCCAGTAGTATTGGGGACAGGGGAGAGGGCTACACCTTC
>18|NA|TRBV10-2|TRBD2|TRBJ2-1
CARGGTSGGALSYNEQFF
TGCGCCCGCGGGGGGACTAGCGGGGGGGCTCTCTCCTACAATGAGCAGTTCTTC
>13|NA|TRBV18|TRBD1|TRBJ1-2
CASSPGTGTGYTF
TGTGCCAGCTCACCCGGGACAGGGACCGGCTACACCTTC
>15|NA|TRBV7-2|NA|TRBJ1-3
CASSDRFSSGNTIYF
TGTGCCAGCAGCGACAGATTTAGCTCTGGAAACACCATATATTTT
>12|once|TRBV12-3/TRBV12-4|NA|TRBJ2-7
CASSYGMYEQYF
TGTGCCAGCAGTTACGGGATGTACGAGCAGTACTTC
>11|NA|TRBV12-3/TRBV12-4|NA|TRBJ2-3
CASSLRDTQYF
TGTGCCAGCAGTTTGAGAGATACGCAGTATTTT
>14|NA|TRBV7-8|NA|TRBJ1-2
CASSQSGVNYGYTF
TGTGCCAGCAGCCAGTCAGGGGTGAACTATGGCTACACCTTC
>14|few|TRBV9|TRBD1|TRBJ1-1
CASSVAGQGNEAFF
TGTGCCAGCAGCGTAGCGGGACAGGGGAATGAAGCTTTCTTT
>15|NA|TRBV6-1|TRBD1|TRBJ1-6
CASSDIGTANSPLHF
TGTGCCAGCAGTGATATCGGGACAGCAAATTCACCCCTCCACTTT
>14|NA|TRBV5-5|TRBD1|TRBJ1-2
CASSTRGQAGGYTF
TGTGCCAGCAGCACACGGGGACAGGCCGGTGGCTACACCTTC
>14|NA|TRBV2|TRBD2|TRBJ2-5
CASSRGFTQETQYF
TGTGCCAGCTCGCGGGGGTTCACCCAAGAGACCCAGTACTTC
>15|few|TRBV5-1|NA|TRBJ1-5
CASSLAGETYQPQHF
TGCGCCAGCAGCTTGGCCGGGGAGACCTATCAGCCCCAGCATTTT
>14|NA|TRBV7-9|NA|TRBJ1-1
CASSLSRDLTEAFF
TGTGCCAGCAGCTTGTCCCGGGACTTGACAGAAGCTTTCTTT
>16|NA|TRBV7-2|NA|TRBJ2-5
CASSLEVGRGQETQYF
TGTGCCAGCAGCTTAGAAGTCGGTCGGGGGCAAGAGACCCAGTACTTC
>16|NA|TRBV30|TRBD1|TRBJ1-1
CAWTGDRVLFGTEAFF
TGTGCCTGGACAGGGGACAGGGTTCTTTTCGGCACTGAAGCTTTCTTT
>16|NA|TRBV19|TRBD2|TRBJ2-1
CASRTTSGGFYNEQFF
TGTGCCAGTAGAACGACTAGCGGGGGGTTTTACAATGAGCAGTTCTTC
>15|NA|TRBV5-5|TRBD1|TRBJ1-5
CASSLERQGSQPQHF
TGTGCCAGCAGCTTGGAGAGACAGGGGAGTCAGCCCCAGCATTTT
>14|once|TRBV27|NA|TRBJ2-7
CASSSPRRTYEQYF
TGTGCCAGCAGTTCGCCGAGGAGGACCTACGAGCAGTACTTC
>15|NA|TRBV3-1/TRBV3-2|TRBD1|TRBJ2-4
CASSHYETGKNIQYF
TGTGCCAGCAGCCATTACGAGACAGGGAAAAACATTCAGTACTTC
>17|NA|TRBV5-1|NA|TRBJ2-2
CASRSLVGQTNTGELFF
TGCGCCAGCCGTTCGCTTGTAGGACAGACGAACACCGGGGAGCTGTTTTTT
>16|few|TRBV4-2|NA|TRBJ2-1
CASSQEGSGSYNEQFF
TGTGCCAGCAGCCAAGAGGGCAGTGGTTCCTACAATGAGCAGTTCTTC
>11|NA|TRBV30|NA|TRBJ1-1
CAWSVNTEAFF
TGTGCCTGGAGTGTTAATACTGAAGCTTTCTTT
>15|NA|TRBV5-1|NA|TRBJ1-2
CASSPDPHRGDGYTF
TGCGCCAGCAGCCCTGACCCCCACCGAGGTGATGGCTACACCTTC
>18|NA|TRBV10-1|NA|TRBJ2-7
CASSGTSKVGVGIYEQYF
TGCGCCAGCAGTGGAACTTCGAAGGTGGGAGTAGGGATCTACGAGCAGTACTTC
>13|NA|TRBV19|TRBD2|TRBJ2-5
CASRRTREETQYF
TGTGCCAGTAGGAGGACTAGAGAAGAGACCCAGTACTTC
>14|NA|TRBV6-2/TRBV6-3|TRBD1|TRBJ2-7
CASSLGQGVYEQYF
TGTGCCAGCAGTCTTGGACAGGGGGTCTACGAGCAGTACTTC
>12|NA|TRBV7-2|NA|TRBJ2-1
CASSLEFAGQFF
TGTGCCAGCAGCTTGGAGTTTGCGGGGCAGTTCTTC
>14|NA|TRBV4-1|NA|TRBJ1-1
CASSHPARNTEAFF
TGCGCCAGCAGCCACCCCGCTAGGAACACTGAAGCTTTCTTT
>15|NA|TRBV9|NA|TRBJ1-2
CASSVQEGANYGYTF
TGTGCCAGCAGCGTGCAGGAGGGCGCTAACTATGGCTACACCTTC
>16|NA|TRBV5-1|NA|TRBJ1-5
CASSLEPQGSNQPQHF
TGCGCCAGCAGCTTGGAGCCCCAGGGAAGCAATCAGCCCCAGCATTTT
>13|NA|TRBV28|NA|TRBJ1-1
CASSYNSYTEAFF
TGTGCCAGCAGCTACAATAGCTACACTGAAGCTTTCTTT
>17|NA|TRBV6-4|TRBD2|TRBJ2-3
CASSQLAGDMGTDTQYF
TGTGCCAGCAGTCAACTAGCGGGGGATATGGGCACAGATACGCAGTATTTT
>16|NA|TRBV27|NA|TRBJ2-3
CASSFSPPGSTDTQYF
TGTGCCAGCAGTTTCTCCCCCCCAGGCAGCACAGATACGCAGTATTTT